The sequence of this TCR beta chain was determined in a study of cytomegalovirus exposure and HLA in healthy donors. Points from the study as a whole: One later analysis, an examination of the 120 validation repertoires, found that first-cohort TCR clusters tended to co-occur in them.

The CDR3 runs to 15 residues. Germline CDR1 and CDR2: MGHDK and SYGVNS. V was pared by 4 bases and J by 0 bases, with 10 bases between. Some clones are missing from TCRdb's copy, which holds only in-frame ones; the method was immunoSEQ multiplex PCR. The repertoire consists of fewer than 100,000 clones, with approximately 93% occurring once and the leading ten covering approximately 3.5%. With respect to this clone: Its antigen is unknown.

The specimen sequenced was PBMCs. The source of this sequence is a woman aged 18-35 years in good health and CMV-seropositive. The chain has TRBV25-1 and TRBJ1-5; D gene unclear. CDR3 residues: CASSGPGTSNQPQHF. The DNA of the CDR3 is TGTGCCAGCAGTGGTCCAGGCACTAGCAATCAGCCCCAGCATTTT.